The 10 T cell receptor beta chains presented below share a single source sample, sequenced in a study of spatial heterogeneity in lung cancer. Time point denoted: sample taken at primary tumor resection. Material for sequencing was whole RNA from tumor, nontumor lung or frozen PBMC, left unsorted. Using its own MiXCR run on the 5' RACE reads, TCRdb lists one record per CDR3 protein. The profile shows 25,000 or so distinct CDR3 sequences, 13% of them singletons. Sequences were derived from PBMCs, sampled at surgery. Receptors were obtained from a female donor with early-stage non-small cell lung cancer.

This clonotype appeared many times. The J gene is TRBJ1-2, the V gene TRBV20-1; 10 bases line up with TRBD1. Germline V CDR1 and CDR2: DFQATT, SNEGSKA (reference sequence). With 0 bases clipped from V and 8 bases from J, the junction kept 9 bases outside the gene matches. The CDR3 consists of 15 residues. The CDR3 region is CSARDLRQGADGYTF. DNA for the CDR3: TGCAGTGCTAGAGACCTCCGACAGGGGGCCGACGGCTACACCTTC.

This clonotype has ten or more counts. The chain joins TRBV3-1 to TRBJ2-3; D may be TRBD2 (6 bases). V was pared by 1 base and J by 6 bases, with 11 bases between. CDR1 and CDR2 (germline): LGHDT, YNNKEL (reference sequence). The CDR3 loop spans 14 amino acids. The CDR3 bases are TGTGCCAGCAGCCAAGTCGGAGGGATTGATACGCAGTATTTT. Amino acids: CASSQVGGIDTQYF.

Many counts were recorded for this clonotype. The gene calls are TRBV28 and TRBJ1-2; D is ambiguous. V gave up 6 bases and J gave up 2 bases, with 10 bases separating them. This CDR3 is 13 amino acids long. Germline V gives CDR1 MDHEN, CDR2 SYDVKM. CDR3 DNA: TGTGCCAGCAGCATGTCGATGAACTATGGCTACACCTTC. The encoded protein is CASSMSMNYGYTF.

This clonotype was detected ten times or more. The chain carries TRBV6-2 or TRBV6-3 and TRBJ2-3; no clear D. Per the germline V gene, CDR1 is MNHEY and CDR2 is SVGEGT. The germline V and J ends were trimmed by 2 bases and 0 bases, with 6 bases remaining between them. This CDR3 has 14 residues. For the CDR3, the DNA is TGTGCCAGCAGTTACGGGTTTAGCACAGATACGCAGTATTTT. Its protein product is CASSYGFSTDTQYF.

Details on this clonotype: Relative to the germline gene, one junction end is altered; a read error may explain this. V and J are TRBV7-3 and TRBJ2-1; D is uncertain. CDR1 and CDR2 from the germline V gene are SGHTA and FQGTGA. The CDR3 is 14 residues long. The CDR3 spells CASSLWRRYNERFF. The CDR3 nucleotides read TGTGCCAGCAGCTTATGGCGGCGATACAATGAGCGGTTCTTC. The full variable domain, with the rest looked up from reference TRBV7-3 and TRBJ2-1, is GAGVSQTPSNKVTEKGKYVELRCDPISGHTALYWYRQSLGQGPEFLIYFQGTGAADDSGLPNDRFFAVRPEGSVSTLKIQRTERGDSAVYLCASSLWRRYNERFFGPGTRLTVL.

This clonotype occurred many times. The rearrangement joins TRBV4-1 to TRBJ1-2; TRBD1 aligns across 9 bases. Per the germline V gene, CDR1 is MGHRA and CDR2 is YSYEKL. The CDR3 is 16 amino acids. Germline trimming cut 5 bases from V and 2 bases from J; bases unmatched to any gene: 9. The CDR3 sequence is CASSLAPGQGNYGYTF. In DNA form, the CDR3 reads TGCGCCAGCAGCTTAGCTCCGGGACAGGGAAACTATGGCTACACCTTC.

Many counts were recorded for this clonotype. The chain couples TRBV7-8 to TRBJ2-1; D is unclear. Trimming shortened V by 4 bases and J by 8 bases, and 12 bases separated the two germline ends. The CDR3 totals 13 residues. The germline gives CDR1 SGHVS, CDR2 FQNEAQ. Here the CDR3 reads CASSSDKVDEQFF. As DNA, the CDR3 is TGTGCCAGCAGCTCCGACAAGGTCGATGAGCAGTTCTTC.

This clonotype was counted many times. The chain combines TRBV7-2 with TRBJ2-7, with D possibly called TRBD1 or TRBD2 (5 bases each). The V gene's germline CDR1 is SGHTA and CDR2 FQGNSA. The CDR3 sequence is 15 residues long. Between the trimmed V and J ends, which lost 0 bases and 3 bases, there was a span of 12 bases. The CDR3 loop reads CASSLAGDPFYEQYF. The CDR3 DNA follows: TGTGCCAGCAGCTTAGCGGGGGACCCGTTCTACGAGCAGTACTTC.

This clonotype was seen at least ten times. This sequence joins TRBV7-2 and TRBJ1-5; possible D gene TRBD1, 6 bases. CDR3 length: 15 residues. Germline-derived CDR1 and CDR2 are SGHTA and FQGNSA. Deletions cut 2 bases from V and 5 bases from J, with 13 bases between. The CDR3 DNA reads as TGTGCCAGCAGCTTATGGGGGCAGTTCGATCAGCCCCAGCATTTT. It translates to CASSLWGQFDQPQHF.

This clonotype was observed at least ten times. The V and J genes are TRBV6-1 and TRBJ1-1; D call uncertain. Germline CDR1 reads MNHNS; CDR2 reads SASEGT. The CDR3 contains 15 residues. V lost 4 bases and J lost 7, with 19 bases in between. As DNA, the CDR3 is TGTGCCAGCAGTGCAGGTCAAGCGGTGCGCGGTGAAGCTTTCTTT. Its translation is CASSAGQAVRGEAFF.